A selection of T cell receptor beta chains follows, all from one sample in a study of blood T cell repertoires in COVID-19. Profiling relied on immunoSEQ multiplex PCR, and the TCRdb table lists in-frame clones only, not all of them. The sample has roughly 250,000 clones, 84% seen once; the top ten hold around 16%. The sequencing input was peripheral blood. Receptors were obtained from a person aged 70 to 80 with COVID-19, enrolled during active disease. Each CDR3 is given with its conserved first and last residue. Fields, in order: V gene, clone size, D gene, J gene, CDR3 protein, CDR3 DNA. The D gene is left open where the match is weak. Some rows mark clone size as missing; the rest say once, few, many or name a class of expanded clone.

V: TRBV19; size: many; D: TRBD1; J: TRBJ1-2; CDR3: CASTRQGYSNYGYTF; DNA: TGTGCCAGTACCCGACAGGGGTATTCTAACTATGGCTACACCTTC
V: TRBV7-3; size: -; D: TRBD1; J: TRBJ1-3; CDR3: CASSTTGGDAGNTIYF; DNA: TGTGCCAGCAGCACTACAGGGGGCGATGCTGGAAACACCATATATTTT
V: TRBV5-1; size: -; D: -; J: TRBJ2-6; CDR3: CASSWGVSGANVLTF; DNA: TGCGCCAGCAGCTGGGGAGTCTCTGGGGCCAACGTCCTGACTTTC
V: TRBV30; size: -; D: TRBD2; J: TRBJ2-3; CDR3: CAWSKTSATDTQYF; DNA: TGTGCCTGGAGTAAAACTAGCGCCACAGATACGCAGTATTTT
V: TRBV19; size: -; D: -; J: TRBJ1-4; CDR3: CASSIGSNNEKLFF; DNA: TGTGCCAGTAGTATAGGGAGTAACAATGAAAAACTGTTTTTT
V: TRBV21-1; size: -; D: -; J: TRBJ1-5; CDR3: CASSKVGFLLTREFTRQPQHF; DNA: TGTGCCAGCAGCAAAGTTGGGTTTTTACTAACGCGGGAGTTTACGCGTCAGCCCCAGCATTTT
V: TRBV6-5; size: -; D: -; J: TRBJ1-2; CDR3: CASSQRRGSYGYTF; DNA: TGTGCCAGCAGCCAAAGGCGGGGAAGCTATGGCTACACCTTC
V: TRBV2; size: -; D: TRBD2; J: TRBJ2-5; CDR3: CASRPPDLAGAGVGTQYF; DNA: TGTGCCAGCAGACCTCCAGACTTAGCGGGGGCGGGGGTCGGGACCCAGTACTTC
V: TRBV21-1; size: few; D: -; J: TRBJ1-1; CDR3: CASSTSLEVYGTEAFF; DNA: TGTGCCAGCAGCACCTCTCTTGAGGTATACGGCACTGAAGCTTTCTTT
V: TRBV12-3/TRBV12-4; size: once; D: -; J: TRBJ1-2; CDR3: CASSLLLSYGYTF; DNA: TGTGCCAGCAGTTTATTACTTTCCTATGGCTACACCTTC
V: TRBV14; size: -; D: -; J: TRBJ1-2; CDR3: CASSPTYSYGYTF; DNA: TGTGCCAGCAGCCCTACCTACAGTTATGGCTACACCTTC
V: TRBV6-2/TRBV6-3; size: -; D: -; J: TRBJ2-5; CDR3: CASSYSRGVETQYF; DNA: TGTGCCAGCAGTTACTCTCGAGGTGTTGAGACCCAGTACTTC
V: TRBV6-5; size: -; D: TRBD2; J: TRBJ2-5; CDR3: CASSYVSAGRETQYF; DNA: TGTGCCAGCAGTTACGTGTCTGCCGGGAGGGAGACCCAGTACTTC
V: TRBV5-1; size: -; D: -; J: TRBJ2-5; CDR3: CARRGARGDQETQYF; DNA: TGCGCCCGCAGGGGGGCGCGGGGGGACCAAGAGACCCAGTACTTC
V: TRBV2; size: few; D: TRBD1; J: TRBJ1-5; CDR3: CASSEQGGGPQHF; DNA: TGTGCCAGCAGTGAACAGGGGGGAGGACCCCAGCATTTT
V: TRBV5-1; size: -; D: -; J: TRBJ1-3; CDR3: CASSLDREHSGNTIYF; DNA: TGCGCCAGCAGCTTGGACAGGGAGCACTCTGGAAACACCATATATTTT
V: TRBV5-5; size: once; D: TRBD1; J: TRBJ2-1; CDR3: CASNQNQGVEQFF; DNA: TGTGCCAGCAACCAAAACCAGGGGGTTGAGCAGTTCTTC
V: TRBV18; size: -; D: -; J: TRBJ1-5; CDR3: CASSPGGDVQPQHF; DNA: TGTGCCAGCTCACCTGGGGGCGACGTTCAGCCCCAGCATTTT